The 25 T cell receptor beta chains reported below all come from one sample, sequenced in a study of control samples from healthy donors and cancer patients. Generated by immunoSEQ multiplex PCR, the TCRdb table keeps only in-frame clones and is missing some. The data show 60,000 to 75,000 clones, 85% seen once. Source material: blood. The receptors shown here come from a man aged 35-49 years in good health.

The genes are TRBV3-1 (or the pseudogene TRBV3-2) and TRBJ2-5; 10 bases are shared with TRBD2. The germline V gene encodes CDR1 LGHDT and CDR2 YNNKEL (reference sequence). This CDR3 comprises 14 residues. V trimming: 1 base; J trimming: 5 bases; junction bases outside the gene matches: 1. CDR3 sequence reads: CASSQGLAGETQYF. The CDR3 DNA reads as TGTGCCAGCAGCCAAGGACTAGCGGGTGAGACCCAGTACTTC.

The rearrangement links TRBV6-2 or TRBV6-3 to TRBJ1-5; no clear D gene. V was shortened by 4 bases and J by 0 bases, with 10 bases between the two germline ends. Germline V gene data show CDR1 as MNHEY and CDR2 as SVGEGT. The CDR3 spans 15 residues. CDR3 coding DNA: TGTGCCAGCAGTTTGAACGGACTTAGCAATCAGCCCCAGCATTTT. Translating it yields CASSLNGLSNQPQHF.

The V gene is TRBV7-3, the J gene TRBJ2-5, with TRBD1 identical over 10 bases. Unmatched junction bases numbered 3, after V lost 5 bases and J lost 3 bases. CDR3 length: 14 residues. CDR1 is SGHTA, CDR2 FQGTGA, per germline. As DNA, the CDR3 is TGTGCCAGCAGCAGGGGGACAGGGGAAGAGACCCAGTACTTC. It translates to CASSRGTGEETQYF. Looking up the rest from reference TRBV7-3 and TRBJ2-5 gives the full variable domain: GAGVSQTPSNKVTEKGKYVELRCDPISGHTALYWYRQSLGQGPEFLIYFQGTGAADDSGLPNDRFFAVRPEGSVSTLKIQRTERGDSAVYLCASSRGTGEETQYFGPGTRLLVL.

The rearrangement uses TRBV6-5 and TRBJ2-1; D is unclear. V lost 6 bases and J lost 5, with 5 bases in between. The V gene's germline CDR1 is MNHEY and CDR2 SVGAGI. There are 11 residues in the CDR3. CDR3 in amino acids: CASRINNEQFF. The CDR3 DNA is TGTGCCAGCAGGATCAACAATGAGCAGTTCTTC.

The chain recombines TRBV24-1 with TRBJ2-3; perhaps TRBD1 as D (6 bases). CDR1 is KGHDR and CDR2 is SFDVKD in the germline V gene. V dropped 4 bases and J dropped 2 bases, with 15 bases sitting between them. The CDR3 covers 16 residues. The CDR3 region has the DNA TGTGCCACCAGTGACCCGACAGGAGAATACACAGATACGCAGTATTTT. Its translation is CATSDPTGEYTDTQYF.

V usage is TRBV7-6 and J usage is TRBJ1-6; D is unclear. The CDR3 covers 13 residues. Deletions cut 2 bases from V and 7 bases from J, with 6 bases between. CDR1 and CDR2 from the germline V gene are SGHVS and FNYEAQ. The CDR3 here is CASSLNWNSPLHF. As DNA, the CDR3 is TGTGCCAGCAGCTTAAATTGGAATTCACCCCTCCACTTT.

This rearrangement joins TRBV5-1 to TRBJ1-1; D is possibly TRBD1 (6 bases). V shed 4 bases and J shed 2 bases, with 18 bases lying between them. From germline, CDR1 is SGHRS and CDR2 YFSETQ. The CDR3 consists of 16 residues. CDR3 sequence (DNA): TGCGCCAGCAGCCCAGGGTACACAGGGTCAAACACTGAAGCTTTCTTT. It codes for CASSPGYTGSNTEAFF. The whole variable domain, remainder taken from reference TRBV5-1 and TRBJ1-1, is KAGVTQTPRYLIKTRGQQVTLSCSPISGHRSVSWYQQTPGQGLQFLFEYFSETQRNKGNFPGRFSGRQFSNSRSEMNVSTLELGDSALYLCASSPGYTGSNTEAFFGQGTRLTVV.

This chain uses TRBV7-9 with TRBJ1-2; 7 bases line up with TRBD1. Germline V CDR1 and CDR2: SEHNR, FQNEAQ (reference sequence). The CDR3 loop spans 15 amino acids. The V and J ends lost 3 bases and 2 bases, in that order; junction bases with no gene match: 6. CDR3 loop: CASSFSQGENYGYTF. CDR3 nucleotides: TGTGCCAGCAGCTTCAGCCAGGGGGAAAACTATGGCTACACCTTC.

The chain couples TRBV11-3 to TRBJ2-1, with a weak D call TRBD1 (5 bases). Trimming cost V 6 bases and J 4 bases, with 10 bases left between them. Germline CDR1 and CDR2: SGHNT and YENEEA. This CDR3 contains 13 residues. CDR3 in DNA: TGTGCCAGCAGTCGACAGTTATACAATGAGCAGTTCTTC. The encoded protein is CASSRQLYNEQFF.

The chain joins TRBV3-1 (or the pseudogene TRBV3-2) to TRBJ1-3, with D perhaps matching TRBD1 (5 bases). V lost 5 bases to trimming and J lost 0 bases, with 11 bases between them. Germline V CDR1 and CDR2: LGHDT, YNNKEL (reference sequence). The CDR3 contains 15 residues. The CDR3 DNA reads as TGTGCCAGCAGCTACCCGGGACTCTCTGGAAACACCATATATTTT. Protein product: CASSYPGLSGNTIYF.

The chain joins TRBV6-2 or TRBV6-3 to TRBJ2-5; TRBD1 matches 9 bases. Germline lookup yields CDR1 MNHEY and CDR2 SVGEGT. The CDR3 runs 17 residues. Trimming removed 2 bases from V and 3 bases from J; junction bases left unmatched: 10. The CDR3 nucleotides read TGTGCCAGCAGTTACGAGACAGGGGGTAGGACTGAAGAGACCCAGTACTTC. Its protein is CASSYETGGRTEETQYF.

The table lists this clone with a count of one. Since a much larger clone is just one base distant, this may be a read error. This CDR3 reads CASGRGRYSNQPQHF. For the CDR3, the DNA is TGTGCCAGCGGCCGTGGACGATATAGCAATCAGCCCCAGCATTTT. The J gene is TRBJ1-5, the V gene TRBV7-2; no definite D call. Trimming took off 8 bases at V and 0 bases at J, with 14 bases between the two ends. The CDR3 is made up of 15 amino acids. Germline CDR1 is SGHTA and CDR2 is FQGNSA.

The rearrangement links TRBV10-3 to TRBJ1-1, with D unclear. Germline V CDR1 and CDR2: ENHRY, SYGVKD. This CDR3 is 12 amino acids long. V was clipped by 2 bases and J by 1 base, with 2 bases between them. CDR3 loop: CAISEGNTEAFF. Written as DNA, the CDR3 is TGTGCCATCAGTGAGGGGAACACTGAAGCTTTCTTT.

CDR3 sequence reads: CSASIGGRNQPQHF. CDR3 bases: TGCAGTGCTAGTATAGGGGGCAGGAATCAGCCCCAGCATTTT. This chain uses TRBV20-1 with TRBJ1-5, with 7 bases aligning to TRBD1. The CDR3 length is 14 residues. V was pared by 3 bases and J by 4 bases, with 6 bases of the junction left unmatched. CDR1 and CDR2 from the germline V gene are DFQATT and SNEGSKA (reference sequence).

The chain employs TRBV18 and TRBJ2-7, with unresolved D. Germline CDR1 reads KGHSH; CDR2 reads LQKENI. The germline V and J ends were trimmed by 0 bases and 3 bases, with 9 bases remaining between them. CDR3 length equals 14 residues. CDR3: CASSPPVRGYEQYF. DNA of the CDR3: TGTGCCAGCTCACCACCGGTGAGAGGCTACGAGCAGTACTTC. Together with reference TRBV18 and TRBJ2-7, the CDR3 gives the full variable domain: NAGVMQNPRHLVRRRGQEARLRCSPMKGHSHVYWYRQLPEEGLKFMVYLQKENIIDESGMPKERFSAEFPKEGPSILRIQQVVRGDSAAYFCASSPPVRGYEQYFGPGTRLTVT.

The chain has TRBV6-2 or TRBV6-3 and TRBJ2-1; TRBD2 agrees at 8 bases. CDR1 and CDR2 (germline): MNHEY, SVGEGT. V gave up 4 bases and J gave up 8 bases; unmatched junction bases: 10. The CDR3 consists of 15 residues. CDR3 coding DNA: TGTGCCAGCAGTTCGTGGTCAGGACTAGCCCATGAGCAGTTCTTC. This sequence encodes CASSSWSGLAHEQFF.

The J gene is TRBJ2-4, the V gene TRBV9, with 10 nucleotides matching TRBD1. CDR3 length: 16 amino acids. With 3 bases clipped from V and 7 bases from J, the junction kept 10 bases outside the gene matches. Germline loops: CDR1 SGDLS, CDR2 YYNGEE. The CDR3 coding sequence is TGTGCCAGCAGCGGCTCCGGGACAGGGGTCGGGAACATTCAGTACTTC. It is translated as CASSGSGTGVGNIQYF.

This rearrangement joins TRBV9 to TRBJ1-5; D unclear. V was trimmed by 0 bases and J by 3 bases, leaving 7 bases between them. CDR1 and CDR2 from the germline V gene are SGDLS and YYNGEE. The CDR3 is made up of 14 amino acids. CDR3 in DNA: TGTGCCAGCAGCGTAGACGGTGCCAATCAGCCCCAGCATTTT. Its protein is CASSVDGANQPQHF.

CDR3 region: CASSLMPGQTLKLYNEQFF. DNA for the CDR3: TGTGCCAGCAGTTTAATGCCAGGCCAGACTCTAAAGTTGTACAATGAGCAGTTCTTC. The chain combines TRBV27 with TRBJ2-1; D not resolved. The CDR3 runs to 19 residues. Trimming cost V 2 bases and J 4 bases, with 24 bases left between them. Germline loops: CDR1 MNHEY, CDR2 SMNVEV (reference sequence).

The gene calls are TRBV7-8 and TRBJ2-7; D is unclear. V dropped 1 base and J dropped 3 bases, with 10 bases sitting between them. The CDR3 consists of 14 residues. Germline-derived CDR1 and CDR2 are SGHVS and FQNEAQ. CDR3 in DNA: TGTGCCAGCAGCTTAGTCCGTATAAACTACGAGCAGTACTTC. This codes for CASSLVRINYEQYF. Drawing the rest from reference TRBV7-8 and TRBJ2-7, the complete variable domain is GAGVSQSPRYKVAKRGQDVALRCDPISGHVSLFWYQQALGQGPEFLTYFQNEAQLDKSGLPSDRFFAERPEGSVSTLKIQRTQQEDSAVYLCASSLVRINYEQYFGPGTRLTVT.

The chain has TRBV19 and TRBJ1-6; D is possibly TRBD1 (6 bases). V lost 3 bases to trimming and J lost 11 bases, with 14 bases between them. This CDR3 is built from 14 residues. Germline V gene sequence: CDR1 LNHDA, CDR2 SQIVND (reference sequence). DNA of the CDR3: TGTGCCAGTAGTATTGGTCAGGGGATTGCACCCCTCCACTTT. It codes for CASSIGQGIAPLHF.

The genes are TRBV7-2 and TRBJ1-5, with TRBD1 matching over 8 bases. V shed 5 bases and J 7 bases; nucleotides not matched to a gene: 7. Germline CDR1 SGHTA, CDR2 FQGNSA. This CDR3 spans 14 amino acids. The CDR3 loop reads CASSPTGATQPQHF. As DNA, the CDR3 is TGTGCCAGCAGCCCGACAGGGGCTACCCAGCCCCAGCATTTT.

The chain employs TRBV9 and TRBJ2-7; D not certain. The V gene lost 3 bases and the J gene lost 2 bases, with 18 bases spanning the gap. This CDR3 is 16 amino acids long. Germline V gives CDR1 SGDLS, CDR2 YYNGEE. The CDR3 DNA reads as TGTGCCAGCAGCGCGGGTGTGAGCAGAAAAACCTACGAGCAGTACTTC. Its protein product is CASSAGVSRKTYEQYF.

The CDR3, as DNA: TGTGCCAGCAGCTTAACGCCGGGACAGGGGAACTATGGCTACACCTTC. Translating it yields CASSLTPGQGNYGYTF. The gene calls are TRBV7-3 and TRBJ1-2, with 10 bases identical to TRBD1. CDR3 length: 16 amino acids. Germline V gene sequence: CDR1 SGHTA, CDR2 FQGTGA. J was trimmed by 2 bases and V by 0 bases; bases with no gene match: 3. The full variable domain, completed using reference TRBV7-3 and TRBJ1-2, is GAGVSQTPSNKVTEKGKYVELRCDPISGHTALYWYRQSLGQGPEFLIYFQGTGAADDSGLPNDRFFAVRPEGSVSTLKIQRTERGDSAVYLCASSLTPGQGNYGYTFGSGTRLTVV.

The chain's CDR3 is CASVLTRGTEAFF. The DNA for the CDR3 is TGTGCCAGCGTCCTGACCCGAGGGACTGAAGCTTTCTTT. This chain joins TRBV12-3 or TRBV12-4 and TRBJ1-1; D unclear. Trimming removed 8 bases from V and 5 bases from J, with 15 bases in between. The CDR3 consists of 13 residues.